This passage covers 14 T cell receptor beta chains from one sample sequenced in a study of T cells in Graves' hyperthyroidism and ophthalmopathy. Amplification targeted TCR beta CDR3 regions from RNA transcripts. The HTBI set primed first-round TCR CDR3 RT-PCR. MiXCR was run by TCRdb on the multiplex PCR reads, yielding one entry per CDR3 protein. Of a few hundred thousand distinct CDR3 sequences detected, 20% to 25% appear once; the ten largest clones hold under 55%. Sequencing input: blood. Receptors originate from a woman in her 70s with Graves' ophthalmopathy.

This clonotype was detected ten times or more. This chain links TRBV2 with TRBJ1-3, with D perhaps matching TRBD1 (6 bases). The CDR3 length is 16 residues. The V end lost 6 bases, the J end lost 0 bases, and 15 bases lay between the germline ends. CDR1 is SNHLY and CDR2 is FYNNEI in the germline V gene. The DNA for the CDR3 is TGTGCCAGCAGCCACCTGGGACACCTCTCTGGAAACACCATATATTTT. It encodes CASSHLGHLSGNTIYF.

The chain is built from TRBV20-1 and TRBJ2-3; 11 nucleotides agree with TRBD2. The CDR3 is made up of 16 amino acids. From germline, CDR1 is DFQATT and CDR2 SNEGSKA (reference sequence). V dropped 6 bases and J dropped 2; count of bases not matched to a gene: 10. CDR3 sequence: CSAIPLAGGTTDTQYF. The CDR3 nucleotides are TGCAGTGCCATCCCCCTAGCGGGAGGAACCACAGATACGCAGTATTTT.

This chain uses TRBV28 with TRBJ2-7; TRBD1 aligns across 8 bases. Germline V gene sequence: CDR1 MDHEN, CDR2 SYDVKM. V lost 2 bases, J lost 3 bases, and 18 bases stayed unmatched. The CDR3 is 19 residues long. The CDR3 reads CASSLNQDRVRGSYYEQYF. DNA for the CDR3: TGTGCCAGCAGTTTAAATCAGGACAGGGTACGAGGATCCTACTACGAGCAGTACTTC.

This clonotype was picked up many times. The V gene is TRBV3-1, the J gene TRBJ1-1; possible D gene TRBD1, 5 bases. The CDR3 totals 14 residues. Germline V gene sequence: CDR1 LGHDT, CDR2 YNNKEL (reference sequence). V lost 5 bases, J lost 0 bases, and 10 bases lay in between. The CDR3 sequence: CASSEGVLNTEAFF. DNA for the CDR3: TGTGCCAGCAGCGAAGGGGTTCTGAACACTGAAGCTTTCTTT.

About this clonotype: With a much larger clone just one base away, this may be a read error. The gene calls are TRBV6-2 or TRBV6-3 and TRBJ2-2; 7 bases are shared with TRBD1. The CDR3 contains 17 residues. CDR1 MNHEY and CDR2 SVGEGT come from the germline V gene. V was clipped by 0 bases and J by 3 bases; unmatched bases: 7. The DNA of the CDR3 is TGTGCCAGCAGTTACTCAGGGGGCAGGCGGTACACCGGGGAGCTGTTTTTT. Amino acids: CASSYSGGRRYTGELFF.

This clonotype was seen only a few times. The chain carries TRBV24-1 and TRBJ1-5, with 8 bases lining up with TRBD1. The CDR3 totals 14 residues. The germline CDR1 and CDR2 sequences are KGHDR and SFDVKD. Trimming cost V 9 bases and J 5 bases; bases outside gene matches: 8. The CDR3 DNA sequence: TGTGCCACCCAAGACAGGGGTGAATATCAGCCCCAGCATTTT. Protein: CATQDRGEYQPQHF.

In this sample, this clonotype turned up many times. CDR3: CASSLRTAYNEQFF. The CDR3 DNA reads as TGTGCCAGCAGCCTCAGGACAGCCTACAATGAGCAGTTCTTC. The V and J genes are TRBV3-1 and TRBJ2-1; TRBD1 is a possible D gene (6 bases). V lost 4 bases to trimming and J lost 2 bases, with 9 bases between them. This CDR3 region has 14 residues. Germline V CDR1 and CDR2: LGHDT, YNNKEL (reference sequence).

The rearrangement links TRBV12-5 to TRBJ1-6; unclear D gene. Germline lookup yields CDR1 LGHNT and CDR2 FRNRAP. The CDR3 contains 13 residues. The V end lost 7 bases, the J end lost 7 bases, and 11 bases lay between the germline ends. This CDR3 is CASAARLNSPLHF. CDR3 bases: TGTGCTAGTGCGGCGCGTCTAAATTCACCCCTCCACTTT.

V gene TRBV6-1 combines with J gene TRBJ1-1; 7 bases fit TRBD1. Germline V CDR1 and CDR2: MNHNS, SASEGT. The CDR3 is 15 amino acids. J was trimmed by 1 base and V by 7 bases; bases with no gene match: 9. CDR3 amino acids: CASNTGAAGNTEAFF. CDR3 bases: TGTGCCAGCAACACAGGGGCCGCGGGGAACACTGAAGCTTTCTTT.

This clonotype has just a few counts. V and J are TRBV7-9 and TRBJ2-7; no clear D. CDR3 length equals 15 residues. Per the germline V gene, CDR1 is SEHNR and CDR2 is FQNEAQ (reference sequence). The germline V and J ends were trimmed by 3 bases and 5 bases, with 17 bases remaining between them. The CDR3 bases are TGTGCCAGCAGCTTGAGGACGGCTAGGTTCGACGAGCAGTACTTC. This codes for CASSLRTARFDEQYF.

In this sample, this clonotype turned up a few times. The rearrangement uses TRBV19 and TRBJ2-1; 7 bases fit TRBD2. J gave up 4 bases and V 0 bases, and 3 bases lay outside the gene matches. CDR3 size: 15 residues. Germline CDR1 LNHDA, CDR2 SQIVND (reference sequence). The CDR3 loop reads CASSIETSSYNEQFF. The CDR3, as DNA: TGTGCCAGTAGTATAGAGACTAGCAGTTACAATGAGCAGTTCTTC. Variable domain in full (rest from reference TRBV19 and TRBJ2-1): DGGITQSPKYLFRKEGQNVTLSCEQNLNHDAMYWYRQDPGQGLRLIYYSQIVNDFQKGDIAEGYSVSREKKESFPLTVTSAQKNPTAFYLCASSIETSSYNEQFFGPGTRLTVL.

J is TRBJ2-7 and V is TRBV5-1, with 9 bases matching TRBD2. The germline V gene has CDR1 SGHRS and CDR2 YFSETQ. The CDR3 extends over 15 amino acids. Losses at the gene ends were 0 bases for V and 6 bases for J; bases not matched to a gene: 7. The CDR3: CASSLGGGRAFEQYF. DNA for the CDR3: TGCGCCAGCAGCTTGGGGGGCGGGAGGGCCTTCGAGCAGTACTTC.

The chain carries TRBV7-2 and TRBJ1-6; D may be TRBD1 (5 bases). The germline gives CDR1 SGHTA, CDR2 FQGNSA. The CDR3 covers 13 residues. V was shortened by 4 bases and J by 7 bases, with 8 bases between the two germline ends. The CDR3 DNA reads TGTGCCAGCAGCTCGGCAGGGAATTCACCCCTCCACTTT. Its protein is CASSSAGNSPLHF.

The chain is built from TRBV9 and TRBJ2-4; 7 nucleotides agree with TRBD2. The length of the CDR3 is 13 residues. Germline assignment: CDR1 SGDLS and CDR2 YYNGEE. After removal of 3 bases from V and 9 bases from J, the junction contained 6 bases not matched to a gene. The CDR3 DNA follows: TGTGCCAGCAGCGAGACGGGGAGGGGCATTCAGTACTTC. The encoded protein is CASSETGRGIQYF.